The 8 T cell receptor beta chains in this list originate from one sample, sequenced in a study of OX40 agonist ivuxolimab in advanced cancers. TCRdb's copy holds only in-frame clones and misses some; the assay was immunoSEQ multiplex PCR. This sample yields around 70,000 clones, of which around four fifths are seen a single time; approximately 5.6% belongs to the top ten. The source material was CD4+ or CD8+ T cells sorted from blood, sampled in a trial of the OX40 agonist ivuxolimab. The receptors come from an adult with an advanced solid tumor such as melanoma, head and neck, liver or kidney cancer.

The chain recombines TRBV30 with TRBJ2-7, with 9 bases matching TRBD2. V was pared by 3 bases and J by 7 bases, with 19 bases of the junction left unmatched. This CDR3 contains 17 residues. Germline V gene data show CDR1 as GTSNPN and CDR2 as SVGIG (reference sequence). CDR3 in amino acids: CAWSASKDSGSLLEQYF. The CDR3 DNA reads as TGTGCCTGGAGCGCCTCGAAAGATAGCGGGAGTCTTTTGGAGCAGTACTTC.

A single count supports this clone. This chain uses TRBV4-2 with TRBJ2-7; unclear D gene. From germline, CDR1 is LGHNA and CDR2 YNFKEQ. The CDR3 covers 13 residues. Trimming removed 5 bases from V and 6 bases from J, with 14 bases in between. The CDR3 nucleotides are TGTGCCAGCAGCTTATCTGATGTGCGCGAGCAGTACTTC. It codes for CASSLSDVREQYF.

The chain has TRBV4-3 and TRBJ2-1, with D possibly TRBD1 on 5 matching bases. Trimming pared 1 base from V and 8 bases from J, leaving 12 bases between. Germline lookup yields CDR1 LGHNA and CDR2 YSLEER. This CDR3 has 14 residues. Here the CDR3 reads CASSQADKRYEQFF. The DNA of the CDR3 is TGCGCCAGCAGCCAAGCGGACAAGCGATATGAGCAGTTCTTC.

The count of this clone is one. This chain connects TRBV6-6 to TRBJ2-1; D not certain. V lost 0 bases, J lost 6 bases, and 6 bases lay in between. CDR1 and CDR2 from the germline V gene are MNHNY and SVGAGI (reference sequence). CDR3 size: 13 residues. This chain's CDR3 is CASSYSHLNEQFF. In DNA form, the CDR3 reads TGTGCCAGCAGTTACTCGCACCTCAATGAGCAGTTCTTC.

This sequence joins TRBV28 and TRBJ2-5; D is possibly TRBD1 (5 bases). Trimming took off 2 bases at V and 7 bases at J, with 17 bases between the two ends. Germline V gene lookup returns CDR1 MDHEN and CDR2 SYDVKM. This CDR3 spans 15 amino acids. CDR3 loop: CASSLRRDYLVTQYF. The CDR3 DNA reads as TGTGCCAGCAGTTTACGCAGGGATTATTTAGTGACCCAGTACTTC.

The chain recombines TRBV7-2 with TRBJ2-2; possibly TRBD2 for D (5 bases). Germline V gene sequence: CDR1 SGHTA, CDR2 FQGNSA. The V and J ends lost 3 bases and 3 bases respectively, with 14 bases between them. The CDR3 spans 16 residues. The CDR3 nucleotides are TGTGCCAGCAGCTTCACGGCTAGCCACTACACCGGGGAGCTGTTTTTT. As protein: CASSFTASHYTGELFF.

CDR3 amino acids: CASSPGHLYNEQFF. The DNA for the CDR3 is TGTGCCAGCAGCCCGGGACATCTATACAATGAGCAGTTCTTC. The chain employs TRBV5-8 and TRBJ2-1; D may be TRBD1 (6 bases). Germline V gene lookup returns CDR1 SGHTS and CDR2 YDEGEE. Trimming stripped 4 bases from V and 4 bases from J, with 12 bases between. CDR3 length: 14 residues.

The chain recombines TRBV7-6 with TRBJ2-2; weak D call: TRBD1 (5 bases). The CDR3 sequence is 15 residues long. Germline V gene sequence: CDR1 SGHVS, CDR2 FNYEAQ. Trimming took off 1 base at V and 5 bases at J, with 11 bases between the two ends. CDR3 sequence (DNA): TGTGCCAGCAGCTTAGACCAGGGTCGGACCGGGGAGCTGTTTTTT. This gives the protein CASSLDQGRTGELFF. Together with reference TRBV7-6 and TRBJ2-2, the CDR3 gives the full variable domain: GAGVSQSPRYKVTKRGQDVALRCDPISGHVSLYWYRQALGQGPEFLTYFNYEAQQDKSGLPNDRFSAERPEGSISTLTIQRTEQRDSAMYRCASSLDQGRTGELFFGEGSRLTVL.